The present T cell receptor beta chain was sequenced within a study of T cell responses to AZD1222 COVID-19 vaccine. Of note for this clone: No antigen is known for it.

Sequenced by immunoSEQ multiplex PCR; TCRdb stores in-frame clones only, minus some. Here the sample spans about 97,000 clones, about 85% being singletons. General study points: Close to half of all spike-specific TCRs reportedly target regions of the variants that are unmutated. No day 14 peak samples; only post-peak repertoires were characterized.

Germline V CDR1 and CDR2: MDHEN, SYDVKM. The V gene lost 7 bases and the J gene lost 1 base, with 10 bases spanning the gap. The CDR3 runs 13 residues. Sequences were derived from peripheral blood, sampled on day 0 of AZD1222 vaccination. This TCR was sampled from an adult in good health. This sequence joins TRBV28 and TRBJ1-1; D call uncertain. As DNA, the CDR3 is TGTGCCAGCACATCGACGAGGAACACTGAAGCTTTCTTT. Protein product: CASTSTRNTEAFF.